This T cell receptor beta chain was sequenced in a study of blood T cells in healthy people across ages. Regarding the study as a whole: The study found TCR beta diversity correlated strongly with naive T cell percentage.

Germline CDR1 is MNHEY and CDR2 is SVGAGI. V was trimmed by 2 bases and J by 0 bases, leaving 11 bases between them. The CDR3 extends over 15 amino acids. This clonotype came up a few times. Its target is unknown. The second PCR ran about 6 to 11 cycles with a sample-barcoded 5' primer and J-beta primers. The template-switch adaptor was a 5' adaptor with 12 random nucleotides. It tagged each cDNA molecule. TCRdb re-analysed the 5' RACE reads in MiXCR, keeping a single row per CDR3 protein. The table includes fewer than 900,000 distinct CDR3 sequences, 35% to 45% detected once. Donors each provided approximately 9.6 milliliters of peripheral blood. Total RNA extraction produced at least 5 micrograms (per sample) for the study.

The sequencing sample was made of blood. The V and J genes are TRBV6-5 and TRBJ2-7, with D perhaps matching TRBD1 (7 bases). This sequence was found in a woman between 55 and 75 years old in good health. CDR3 region: CASSYARDSSYEQYF. CDR3 sequence (DNA): TGTGCCAGCAGTTACGCGCGGGACAGCTCCTACGAGCAGTACTTC.